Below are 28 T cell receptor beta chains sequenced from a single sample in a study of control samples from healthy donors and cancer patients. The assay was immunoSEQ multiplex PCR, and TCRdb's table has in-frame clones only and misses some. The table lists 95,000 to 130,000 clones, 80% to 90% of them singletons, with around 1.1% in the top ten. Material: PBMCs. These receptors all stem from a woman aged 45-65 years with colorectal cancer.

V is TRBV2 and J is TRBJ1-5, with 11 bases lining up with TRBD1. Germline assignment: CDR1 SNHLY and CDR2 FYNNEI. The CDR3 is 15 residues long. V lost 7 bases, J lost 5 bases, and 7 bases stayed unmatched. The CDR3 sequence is CASTWDRGFDQPQHF. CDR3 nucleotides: TGTGCCAGCACCTGGGACAGGGGGTTCGATCAGCCCCAGCATTTT.

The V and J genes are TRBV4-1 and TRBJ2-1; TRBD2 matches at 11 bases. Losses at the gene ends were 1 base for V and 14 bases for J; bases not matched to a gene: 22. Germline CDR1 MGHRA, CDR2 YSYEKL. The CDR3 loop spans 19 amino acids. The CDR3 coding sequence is TGCGCCAGCAGCCAAGGGAGGACTAGCGGGCCGGTGCGTTCGAGGAAGGAGTTCTTC. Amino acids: CASSQGRTSGPVRSRKEFF.

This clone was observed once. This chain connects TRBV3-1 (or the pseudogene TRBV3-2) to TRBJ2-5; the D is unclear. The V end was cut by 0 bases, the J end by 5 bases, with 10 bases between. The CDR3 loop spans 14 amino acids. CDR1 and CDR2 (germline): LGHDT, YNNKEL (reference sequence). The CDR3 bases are TGTGCCAGCAGCCAAGATCTGGGTTTGGAGACCCAGTACTTC. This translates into CASSQDLGLETQYF.

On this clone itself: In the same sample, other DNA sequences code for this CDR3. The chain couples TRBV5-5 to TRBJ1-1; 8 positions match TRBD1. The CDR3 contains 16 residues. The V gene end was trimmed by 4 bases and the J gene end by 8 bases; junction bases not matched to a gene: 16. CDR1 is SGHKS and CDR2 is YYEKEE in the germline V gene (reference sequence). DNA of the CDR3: TGTGCCAGCAGCCCGAGGCCCACAGGGGGAGGCAACGAAGCTTTCTTT. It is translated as CASSPRPTGGGNEAFF.

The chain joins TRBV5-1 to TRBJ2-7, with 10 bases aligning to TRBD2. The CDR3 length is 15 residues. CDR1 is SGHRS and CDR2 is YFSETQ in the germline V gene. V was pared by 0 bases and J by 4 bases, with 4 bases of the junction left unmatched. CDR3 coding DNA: TGCGCCAGCAGCTTGGTTCTAGCGGGAGATTACGAGCAGTACTTC. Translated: CASSLVLAGDYEQYF.

The CDR3 region is CASSRGVTVLNTGELFF. The CDR3 region has the DNA TGTGCCAGCAGCCGGGGAGTCACAGTGTTGAACACCGGGGAGCTGTTTTTT. The chain has TRBV11-2 and TRBJ2-2, with D possibly matching TRBD2 (5 bases). The V and J ends lost 5 bases and 1 base respectively, with 17 bases between them. Germline loops: CDR1 SGHAT, CDR2 FQNNGV. The length of the CDR3 is 17 residues.

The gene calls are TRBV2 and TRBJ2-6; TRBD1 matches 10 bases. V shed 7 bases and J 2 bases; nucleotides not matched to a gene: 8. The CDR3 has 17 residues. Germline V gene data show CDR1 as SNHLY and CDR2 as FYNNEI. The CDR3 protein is CASNPGQGTPGANVLTF. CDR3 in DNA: TGTGCCAGCAATCCGGGACAGGGGACTCCTGGGGCCAACGTCCTGACTTTC.

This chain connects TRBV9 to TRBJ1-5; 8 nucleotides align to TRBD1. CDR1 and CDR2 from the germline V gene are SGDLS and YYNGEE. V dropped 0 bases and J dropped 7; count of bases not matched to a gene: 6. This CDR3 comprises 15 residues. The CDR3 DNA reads TGTGCCAGCAGCGTAGCCGGACAGGGTGGACAGCCCCAGCATTTT. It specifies CASSVAGQGGQPQHF.

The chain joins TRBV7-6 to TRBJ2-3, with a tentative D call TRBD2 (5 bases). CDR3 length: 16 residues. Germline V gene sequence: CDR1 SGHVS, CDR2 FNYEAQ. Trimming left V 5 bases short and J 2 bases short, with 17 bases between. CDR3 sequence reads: CASSPGGSQPTDTQYF. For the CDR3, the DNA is TGTGCCAGCAGCCCCGGTGGGAGTCAGCCCACAGATACGCAGTATTTT. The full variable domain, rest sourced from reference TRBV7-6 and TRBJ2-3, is GAGVSQSPRYKVTKRGQDVALRCDPISGHVSLYWYRQALGQGPEFLTYFNYEAQQDKSGLPNDRFSAERPEGSISTLTIQRTEQRDSAMYRCASSPGGSQPTDTQYFGPGTRLTVL.

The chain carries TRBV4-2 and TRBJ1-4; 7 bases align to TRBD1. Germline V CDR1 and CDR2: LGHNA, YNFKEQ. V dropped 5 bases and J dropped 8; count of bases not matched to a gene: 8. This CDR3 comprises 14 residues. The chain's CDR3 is CASSLDRAGEKLFF. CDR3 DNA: TGTGCCAGCAGCTTAGACAGGGCGGGAGAAAAACTGTTTTTT.

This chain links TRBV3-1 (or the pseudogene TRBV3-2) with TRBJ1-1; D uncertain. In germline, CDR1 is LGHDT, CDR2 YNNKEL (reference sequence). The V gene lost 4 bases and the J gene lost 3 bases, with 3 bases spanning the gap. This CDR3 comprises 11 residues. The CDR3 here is CASSRYTEAFF. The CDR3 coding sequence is TGTGCCAGCAGCCGGTACACTGAAGCTTTCTTT.

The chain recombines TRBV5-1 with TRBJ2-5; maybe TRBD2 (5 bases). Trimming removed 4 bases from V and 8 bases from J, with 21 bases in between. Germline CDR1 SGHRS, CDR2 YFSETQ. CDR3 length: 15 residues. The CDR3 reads CASSQSGIPEQTQYF. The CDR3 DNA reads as TGCGCCAGCAGCCAGTCCGGGATCCCGGAGCAAACCCAGTACTTC. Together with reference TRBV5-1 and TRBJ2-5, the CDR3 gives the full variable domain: KAGVTQTPRYLIKTRGQQVTLSCSPISGHRSVSWYQQTPGQGLQFLFEYFSETQRNKGNFPGRFSGRQFSNSRSEMNVSTLELGDSALYLCASSQSGIPEQTQYFGPGTRLLVL.

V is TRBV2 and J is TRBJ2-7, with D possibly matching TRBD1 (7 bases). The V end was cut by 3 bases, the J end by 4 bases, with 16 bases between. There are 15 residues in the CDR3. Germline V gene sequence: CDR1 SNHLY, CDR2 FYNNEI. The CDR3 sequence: CASSDSGGTEYEQYF. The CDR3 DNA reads TGTGCCAGCAGTGACAGCGGCGGGACAGAATACGAGCAGTACTTC.

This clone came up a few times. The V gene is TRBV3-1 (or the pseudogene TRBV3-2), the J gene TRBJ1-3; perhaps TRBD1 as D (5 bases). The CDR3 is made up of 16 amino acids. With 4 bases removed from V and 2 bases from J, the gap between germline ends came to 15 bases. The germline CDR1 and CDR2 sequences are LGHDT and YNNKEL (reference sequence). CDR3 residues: CASSRGWADTGNTIYF. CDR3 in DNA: TGTGCCAGCAGCCGAGGCTGGGCGGACACTGGAAACACCATATATTTT.

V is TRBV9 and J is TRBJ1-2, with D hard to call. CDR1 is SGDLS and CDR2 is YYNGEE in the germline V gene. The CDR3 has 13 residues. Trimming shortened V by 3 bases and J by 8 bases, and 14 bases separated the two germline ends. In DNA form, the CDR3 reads TGTGCCAGCAGCGGGCGGGCAAATCAGGGCTACACCTTC. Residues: CASSGRANQGYTF.

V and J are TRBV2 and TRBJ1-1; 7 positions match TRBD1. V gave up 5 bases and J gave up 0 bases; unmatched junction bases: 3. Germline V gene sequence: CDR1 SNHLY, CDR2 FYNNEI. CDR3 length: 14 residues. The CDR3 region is CASSRQGLNTEAFF. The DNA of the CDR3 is TGTGCCAGCAGTCGACAGGGTCTGAACACTGAAGCTTTCTTT. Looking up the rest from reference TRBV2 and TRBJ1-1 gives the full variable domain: EPEVTQTPSHQVTQMGQEVILRCVPISNHLYFYWYRQILGQKVEFLVSFYNNEISEKSEIFDDQFSVERPDGSNFTLKIRSTKLEDSAMYFCASSRQGLNTEAFFGQGTRLTVV.

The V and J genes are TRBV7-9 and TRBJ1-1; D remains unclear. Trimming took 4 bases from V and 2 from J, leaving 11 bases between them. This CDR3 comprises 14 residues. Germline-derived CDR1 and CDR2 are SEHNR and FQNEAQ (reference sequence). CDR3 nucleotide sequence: TGTGCCAGCAGCTCTCGCGTTCTAAACACTGAAGCTTTCTTT. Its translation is CASSSRVLNTEAFF.

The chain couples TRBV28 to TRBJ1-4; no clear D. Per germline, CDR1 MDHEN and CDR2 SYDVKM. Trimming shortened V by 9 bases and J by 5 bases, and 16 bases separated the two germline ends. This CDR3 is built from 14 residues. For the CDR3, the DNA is TGTGCCAGTCTACCGGGAGCGGGGAATGAAAAACTGTTTTTT. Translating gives CASLPGAGNEKLFF.

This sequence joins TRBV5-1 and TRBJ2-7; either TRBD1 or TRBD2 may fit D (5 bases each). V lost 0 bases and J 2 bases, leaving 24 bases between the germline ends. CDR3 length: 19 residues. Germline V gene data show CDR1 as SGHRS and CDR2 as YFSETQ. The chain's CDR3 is CASSLAKGIRALGAYEQYF. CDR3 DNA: TGCGCCAGCAGCTTGGCCAAGGGCATACGGGCCCTGGGGGCCTACGAGCAGTACTTC.

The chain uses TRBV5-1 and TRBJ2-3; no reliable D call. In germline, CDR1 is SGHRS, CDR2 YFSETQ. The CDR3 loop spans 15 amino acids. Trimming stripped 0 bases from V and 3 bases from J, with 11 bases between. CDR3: CASSLGVRKTDTQYF. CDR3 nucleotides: TGCGCCAGCAGCTTGGGTGTCAGAAAGACAGATACGCAGTATTTT. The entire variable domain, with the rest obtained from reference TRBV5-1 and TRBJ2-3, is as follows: KAGVTQTPRYLIKTRGQQVTLSCSPISGHRSVSWYQQTPGQGLQFLFEYFSETQRNKGNFPGRFSGRQFSNSRSEMNVSTLELGDSALYLCASSLGVRKTDTQYFGPGTRLTVL.

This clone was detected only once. For the CDR3, the DNA is TGTGCCAGCGAGCGGGGAAGCACAGATACGCAGTATTTT. Its translation: CASERGSTDTQYF. J is TRBJ2-3 and V is TRBV12-3 or TRBV12-4; 7 bases map to TRBD2. The junction had 2 bases not matched to a gene; V was cut back by 8 bases and J by 0 bases. The CDR3 sequence is 13 residues long.

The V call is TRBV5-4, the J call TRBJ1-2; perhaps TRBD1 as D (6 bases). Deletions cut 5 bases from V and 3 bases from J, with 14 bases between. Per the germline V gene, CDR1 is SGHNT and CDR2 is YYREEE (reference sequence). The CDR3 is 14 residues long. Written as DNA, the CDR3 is TGTGCCAGCAGAACGAGGGGGGCGTACTATGGCTACACCTTC. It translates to CASRTRGAYYGYTF.

CDR3 sequence (DNA): TGTGCCAGCAGTGGGACTAGCGGGACATACGAGCAGTACTTC. Residues: CASSGTSGTYEQYF. The chain is built from TRBV2 and TRBJ2-7, with 12 nucleotides matching TRBD2. Germline lookup yields CDR1 SNHLY and CDR2 FYNNEI. The CDR3 sequence is 14 residues long. V was clipped by 4 bases and J by 4 bases; unmatched bases: 2.

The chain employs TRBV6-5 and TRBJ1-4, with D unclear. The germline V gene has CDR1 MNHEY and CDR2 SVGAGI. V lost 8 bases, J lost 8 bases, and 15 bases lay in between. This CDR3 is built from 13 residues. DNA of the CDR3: TGTGCCAGCTTGGCCCCCGGACGGGAAAAACTGTTTTTT. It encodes CASLAPGREKLFF.

The CDR3 spells CAWSGTSEDTQYF. The CDR3 bases are TGTGCCTGGAGCGGGACTAGCGAAGATACGCAGTATTTT. The rearrangement links TRBV30 to TRBJ2-3; 10 bases map to TRBD2. Germline trimming cut 3 bases from V and 5 bases from J; bases unmatched to any gene: 2. This CDR3 has 13 amino acids. Germline CDR1 is GTSNPN and CDR2 is SVGIG (reference sequence).

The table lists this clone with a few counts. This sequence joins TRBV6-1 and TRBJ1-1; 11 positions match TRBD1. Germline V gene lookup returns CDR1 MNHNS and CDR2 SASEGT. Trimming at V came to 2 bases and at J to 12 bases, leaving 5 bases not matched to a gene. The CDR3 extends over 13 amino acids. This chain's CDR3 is CASSERDRGFSFF. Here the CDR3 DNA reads TGTGCCAGCAGTGAAAGGGACAGGGGGTTTTCTTTCTTT.

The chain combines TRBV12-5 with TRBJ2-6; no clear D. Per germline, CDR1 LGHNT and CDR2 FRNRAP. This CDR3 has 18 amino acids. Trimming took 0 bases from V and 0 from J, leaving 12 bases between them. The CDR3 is CASGLVRSENSGANVLTF. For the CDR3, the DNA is TGTGCTAGTGGTTTGGTACGATCGGAAAACTCTGGGGCCAACGTCCTGACTTTC.

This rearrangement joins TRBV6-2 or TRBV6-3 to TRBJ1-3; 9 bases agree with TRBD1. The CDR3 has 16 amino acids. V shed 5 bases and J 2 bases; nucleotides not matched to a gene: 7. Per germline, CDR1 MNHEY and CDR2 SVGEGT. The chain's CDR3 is CASSPGQGRTGNTIYF. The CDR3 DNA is TGTGCCAGCAGTCCCGGACAGGGGAGGACTGGAAACACCATATATTTT.